This T cell receptor beta chain stems from a study of CD8 T cells in ankylosing spondylitis. Overall study findings and caveats: Clones linked to the disease showed a CD8+ phenotype. They occurred at relatively low frequencies in peripheral blood. What seemed typical of ankylosing spondylitis blood was a TCR beta motif built from fewer than ten highly homologous variants.

Quantitative molecular-barcoded 5'-RACE generated the TCR beta libraries. TCRdb processed the 5' RACE reads anew with MiXCR; each CDR3 protein has one entry. The table records about 160,000 distinct CDR3 sequences, about 16% of them present only once. The sample holds many counts of this clonotype. The antigen is undetermined. The trim removed 5 bases at V and 0 bases at J, leaving 10 bases unmatched. The length of the CDR3 is 17 residues. The sample comprised blood, either unsorted or a sorted T cell fraction (not recorded which). The J gene is TRBJ2-3, the V gene TRBV12-3 or TRBV12-4; 8 bases are a match to TRBD2. This TCR came from a male donor with ankylosing spondylitis or in good health (not recorded which). CDR3 sequence (DNA): TGTGCCAGCAGTGGGCTGCTAGCGGGTACTAGCACAGATACGCAGTATTTT. Translated: CASSGLLAGTSTDTQYF.